One T cell receptor (beta chain) is described in this entry. Its specificity is unknown. Germline V gives CDR1 LNHNV, CDR2 YYDKDF (reference sequence). With 0 bases removed from V and 0 bases from J, the gap between germline ends came to 12 bases. This CDR3 is 17 amino acids long. This entry comes from a study of identical twins. In TCRdb, the 5' RACE reads were re-called with MiXCR into one record per CDR3 protein. Among approximately 530,000 distinct CDR3 sequences listed, about a fifth were seen once. Study-level findings and limits: Insertions were fewer in abundant cord blood beta clonotypes, whereas memory repertoires showed none of this pattern.

The same sample was also used in a study of yellow fever vaccine responses in identical twins.

This TCR was sampled from a woman younger than 35 in good health. This chain connects TRBV15 to TRBJ1-5, with D possibly matching TRBD1 (6 bases). The sequencing sample was made of CD4+ T cells sorted from blood. The CDR3 DNA is TGTGCCACCAGCAGAGAGGGCAGGGGATATAGCAATCAGCCCCAGCATTTT. Translation: CATSREGRGYSNQPQHF.